These 32 T cell receptor beta chains came from one sample sequenced in a study of T cell responses to AZD1222 COVID-19 vaccine. Method: immunoSEQ multiplex PCR; TCRdb's copy keeps in-frame clones and lacks some. This sample carries tens of thousands of clones, under 85% of them seen once, and the ten largest clones take 20%. Sample: peripheral blood, taken on day 0 of MenACWY control vaccination. These receptors originate from an adult in good health.

This chain uses TRBV9 with TRBJ1-6, with no clear D. This CDR3 region has 20 residues. Between the trimmed V and J ends, which lost 0 bases and 3 bases, there was a span of 22 bases. Germline V CDR1 and CDR2: SGDLS, YYNGEE. CDR3 protein: CASSVGTKYRPAYYNSPLHF. CDR3 DNA sequence: TGTGCCAGCAGCGTAGGCACTAAGTATAGGCCCGCTTACTATAATTCACCCCTCCACTTT.

This clone has a handful of counts. This chain connects TRBV5-6 to TRBJ1-4; D is possibly TRBD1 (6 bases). The CDR3 spans 14 residues. Germline V gene data show CDR1 as SGHDT and CDR2 as YYEEEE. V was cut by 5 bases and J by 7 bases, with 15 bases left in between. The CDR3, as DNA: TGTGCCAGCAGTCGGGGGGACACCCCTGAAAAACTGTTTTTT. It is translated as CASSRGDTPEKLFF.

The V gene is TRBV19, the J gene TRBJ1-1; weak D call: TRBD1 (6 bases). CDR1 LNHDA and CDR2 SQIVND come from the germline V gene (reference sequence). Trimming left V 2 bases short and J 7 bases short, with 11 bases between. The CDR3 extends over 13 amino acids. The CDR3 coding sequence is TGTGCCAGTAGTATATCTAAGGGGGGTGAAGCTTTCTTT. Its protein product is CASSISKGGEAFF.

The rearrangement uses TRBV5-1 and TRBJ1-1; 9 bases fit TRBD1. The V gene's germline CDR1 is SGHRS and CDR2 YFSETQ. The length of the CDR3 is 14 residues. The ends lost 4 bases at V and 5 bases at J; junction bases unmatched: 6. The CDR3 spells CASSTGQGKTEAFF. Here the CDR3 DNA reads TGCGCCAGCAGCACGGGACAGGGTAAGACTGAAGCTTTCTTT.

This clone was recorded only once. The V call is TRBV5-1, the J call TRBJ2-7; D is possibly TRBD1 or TRBD2 (5 bases each). Trimming shortened V by 4 bases and J by 3 bases, and 14 bases separated the two germline ends. The CDR3 runs 14 residues. From germline, CDR1 is SGHRS and CDR2 YFSETQ. CDR3 protein: CASSPGDLNYEQYF. The CDR3 bases are TGCGCCAGCAGCCCCGGGGACCTAAACTACGAGCAGTACTTC.

The chain carries TRBV29-1 and TRBJ1-2; 9 positions match TRBD1. Germline CDR1 reads SQVTM; CDR2 reads ANQGSEA. V gave up 4 bases and J gave up 5 bases; unmatched junction bases: 5. CDR3 size: 13 residues. CDR3: CSVGGQGEYGYTF. The DNA of the CDR3 is TGCAGCGTTGGGGGACAGGGCGAATATGGCTACACCTTC.

This rearrangement joins TRBV20-1 to TRBJ2-7; 8 nucleotides match TRBD1. CDR3 length: 12 amino acids. The germline gives CDR1 DFQATT, CDR2 SNEGSKA (reference sequence). J was trimmed by 6 bases and V by 3 bases; bases with no gene match: 4. The CDR3 DNA sequence: TGCAGTGCTAGTCAGGGGGCAGGCGAGCAGTACGTC. Protein sequence: CSASQGAGEQYV.

This chain connects TRBV2 to TRBJ1-2; weak D call: TRBD1 (5 bases). The V end lost 5 bases, the J end lost 7 bases, and 17 bases lay between the germline ends. The CDR3 has 14 amino acids. Germline CDR1 and CDR2: SNHLY and FYNNEI. The CDR3 loop is CASSSGFGGIGYTF. Written as DNA, the CDR3 is TGTGCCAGCAGTTCTGGTTTCGGGGGAATTGGCTACACCTTC.

The gene calls are TRBV30 and TRBJ2-3; no reliable D call. Trimming removed 2 bases at V and 4 bases at J, with 10 bases between. In germline, CDR1 is GTSNPN, CDR2 SVGIG (reference sequence). This CDR3 is 13 amino acids long. In DNA, the CDR3 is TGTGCCTGGAGTCTACCGAGCGCAGATACGCAGTATTTT. Its protein product is CAWSLPSADTQYF.

The chain is built from TRBV5-1 and TRBJ2-1; 9 nucleotides agree with TRBD2. The length of the CDR3 is 16 residues. CDR1 and CDR2 from the germline V gene are SGHRS and YFSETQ. V trimming: 0 bases; J trimming: 7 bases; junction bases outside the gene matches: 8. The CDR3 protein is CASSLAASGKSNEQFF. The CDR3 bases are TGCGCCAGCAGCTTGGCGGCTAGCGGGAAGAGTAATGAGCAGTTCTTC.

This clone has only one observation. The chain recombines TRBV7-6 with TRBJ2-2; D is unclear. Trimming pared 5 bases from V and 4 bases from J, leaving 11 bases between. The CDR3 totals 14 residues. Germline-derived CDR1 and CDR2 are SGHVS and FNYEAQ. This CDR3 is CASSPRTGTGELFF. Here the CDR3 DNA reads TGTGCCAGCAGCCCCCGGACGGGCACCGGGGAGCTGTTTTTT.

The rearrangement links TRBV19 to TRBJ1-1, with D possibly TRBD1 on 6 matching bases. Germline loops: CDR1 LNHDA, CDR2 SQIVND (reference sequence). The germline V and J ends were trimmed by 1 base and 0 bases, with 12 bases remaining between them. This CDR3 region has 16 residues. This CDR3 reads CASSIGTGRLNTEAFF. Written as DNA, the CDR3 is TGTGCCAGTAGTATAGGCACAGGGCGACTGAACACTGAAGCTTTCTTT.

This clone has a single count. The chain has TRBV7-2 and TRBJ2-1; 15 nucleotides line up with TRBD2. V dropped 5 bases and J dropped 12; count of bases not matched to a gene: 11. This CDR3 contains 16 residues. Germline CDR1 reads SGHTA; CDR2 reads FQGNSA. DNA for the CDR3: TGTGCCAGCAGCCCAGGGGGACTAGCGGGAGGTGCTGGGCAGTTCTTC. Amino acids: CASSPGGLAGGAGQFF.

The chain combines TRBV3-1 (or the pseudogene TRBV3-2) with TRBJ2-1, with D unresolved. CDR3 size: 16 residues. Trimming cost V 4 bases and J 3 bases, with 16 bases left between them. Germline V gene sequence: CDR1 LGHDT, CDR2 YNNKEL (reference sequence). CDR3 nucleotide sequence: TGTGCCAGCAGCCCCGCCTTCTCTTGGGTCTACAATGAGCAGTTCTTC. Residues: CASSPAFSWVYNEQFF.

This clone was recorded a few times. This chain connects TRBV6-4 to TRBJ2-1, with TRBD1 identical over 11 bases. CDR3 length equals 15 residues. V dropped 5 bases and J dropped 3; count of bases not matched to a gene: 3. The germline gives CDR1 MRHNA, CDR2 SNTAGT. This CDR3 is CASSSGTGGYNEQFF. As DNA, the CDR3 is TGTGCCAGCAGTTCCGGGACAGGGGGCTACAATGAGCAGTTCTTC.

V usage is TRBV4-1 and J usage is TRBJ1-2; 8 bases map to TRBD1. In germline, CDR1 is MGHRA, CDR2 YSYEKL. The trim removed 0 bases at V and 4 bases at J, leaving 7 bases unmatched. The length of the CDR3 is 16 residues. CDR3 amino acids: CASSQDRRQGSYGYTF. The CDR3 DNA follows: TGCGCCAGCAGCCAAGATCGGAGACAGGGGAGCTATGGCTACACCTTC.

This clone has just one count. The chain employs TRBV10-3 and TRBJ1-3, with TRBD1 matching over 7 bases. From germline, CDR1 is ENHRY and CDR2 SYGVKD. This CDR3 is built from 13 residues. V was pared by 10 bases and J by 4 bases, with 7 bases of the junction left unmatched. The DNA of the CDR3 is TGTGCCACCGCCGGACAGGAAGGAAACACCATATATTTT. Translation gives CATAGQEGNTIYF.

This sequence joins TRBV19 and TRBJ1-2; D ambiguous. Germline V gives CDR1 LNHDA, CDR2 SQIVND (reference sequence). CDR3 size: 13 residues. Trimming took off 6 bases at V and 4 bases at J, with 12 bases between the two ends. This CDR3 is CASSTALPYGYTF. The CDR3 DNA reads as TGTGCCAGTAGCACTGCACTACCCTATGGCTACACCTTC.

The chain is built from TRBV2 and TRBJ1-5; 7 bases align to TRBD1. The trim removed 5 bases at V and 3 bases at J, leaving 7 bases unmatched. This CDR3 has 15 amino acids. CDR1 is SNHLY, CDR2 FYNNEI, per germline. The CDR3: CASSLGQANNQPQHF. CDR3 bases: TGTGCCAGCAGTCTCGGACAGGCTAACAATCAGCCCCAGCATTTT.

CDR3 nucleotide sequence: TGTGCCAGCAGCCGGACTAGCGGGGACACAGATACGCAGTATTTT. Translated: CASSRTSGDTDTQYF. V and J are TRBV6-5 and TRBJ2-3; 12 bases are a match to TRBD2. After removal of 6 bases from V and 2 bases from J, the junction contained 3 bases not matched to a gene. In germline, CDR1 is MNHEY, CDR2 SVGAGI. This CDR3 region has 15 residues.

This chain links TRBV2 with TRBJ1-5; 9 positions match TRBD1. Germline V gene lookup returns CDR1 SNHLY and CDR2 FYNNEI. The ends lost 6 bases at V and 2 bases at J; junction bases unmatched: 14. CDR3 length: 18 residues. The CDR3 DNA is TGTGCCAGCAGGAGGGACAGGGCTAAGTACTTAGGCAATCAGCCCCAGCATTTT. Amino acids: CASRRDRAKYLGNQPQHF. The whole variable domain, remainder taken from reference TRBV2 and TRBJ1-5, is EPEVTQTPSHQVTQMGQEVILRCVPISNHLYFYWYRQILGQKVEFLVSFYNNEISEKSEIFDDQFSVERPDGSNFTLKIRSTKLEDSAMYFCASRRDRAKYLGNQPQHFGDGTRLSIL.

The J gene is TRBJ1-1, the V gene TRBV27, with TRBD1 matching 7 bases. CDR1 is MNHEY and CDR2 is SMNVEV in the germline V gene (reference sequence). The CDR3 extends over 13 amino acids. Trimming removed 6 bases from V and 4 bases from J; junction bases left unmatched: 5. The CDR3 protein is CASRGGVSTEAFF. The CDR3 nucleotides are TGTGCCAGCAGAGGGGGCGTGAGCACTGAAGCTTTCTTT.

The chain employs TRBV18 and TRBJ1-2; D remains ambiguous. This CDR3 has 15 residues. The V and J ends lost 6 bases and 6 bases respectively, with 20 bases between them. Germline V gene sequence: CDR1 KGHSH, CDR2 LQKENI. The CDR3 coding sequence is TGTGCCAGCTCCCCCGTTTCGGGAGGTTCGGATGGCTACACCTTC. Translated, it gives CASSPVSGGSDGYTF.

The sample holds one count of this clone. This chain connects TRBV9 to TRBJ1-6; 12 positions match TRBD1. V gave up 3 bases and J gave up 9 bases; unmatched junction bases: 7. Germline V gives CDR1 SGDLS, CDR2 YYNGEE. The CDR3 loop spans 16 amino acids. The CDR3 region has the DNA TGTGCCAGCAGCGCGGGGTCGGGACAGGGGGCTTCACCCCTCCACTTT. It codes for CASSAGSGQGASPLHF.

This CDR3 is CASSLDRDYGYTF. The DNA of the CDR3 is TGCGCCAGCAGCTTGGACAGGGACTATGGCTACACCTTC. The rearrangement uses TRBV5-1 and TRBJ1-2; possible D gene TRBD1, 6 bases. Germline loops: CDR1 SGHRS, CDR2 YFSETQ. With 0 bases removed from V and 3 bases from J, the gap between germline ends came to 6 bases. There are 13 residues in the CDR3.

The chain employs TRBV10-3 and TRBJ1-1; TRBD1 aligns across 8 bases. V dropped 6 bases and J dropped 6; count of bases not matched to a gene: 12. This CDR3 is 15 amino acids long. Germline CDR1 is ENHRY and CDR2 is SYGVKD. The CDR3 DNA sequence: TGTGCCATCAGCGGCAGGGGGCTCGGGACCTCTGAAGCTTTCTTT. This encodes CAISGRGLGTSEAFF.

The chain uses TRBV25-1 and TRBJ1-2; 11 nucleotides agree with TRBD1. The CDR3 length is 14 residues. Per germline, CDR1 MGHDK and CDR2 SYGVNS. The junction had 5 bases not matched to a gene; V was cut back by 5 bases and J by 6 bases. The CDR3 DNA reads TGTGCCAGCAGTTATGGACAGGGGGCTAATGGCTACACCTTC. Encoded protein: CASSYGQGANGYTF.

The chain joins TRBV5-6 to TRBJ1-3; no clear D. The germline CDR1 and CDR2 sequences are SGHDT and YYEEEE. V gave up 0 bases and J gave up 4 bases, with 11 bases separating them. The length of the CDR3 is 15 residues. The DNA for the CDR3 is TGTGCCAGCAGCTTGGACGGGAAAGGGGGAAACACCATATATTTT. Protein sequence: CASSLDGKGGNTIYF.

This chain joins TRBV5-4 and TRBJ2-5; perhaps D is TRBD1 or TRBD2 (6 bases each). V gave up 0 bases and J gave up 4 bases, with 10 bases separating them. The CDR3 has 14 residues. Germline V gene data show CDR1 as SGHNT and CDR2 as YYREEE (reference sequence). CDR3 sequence reads: CASSLGGARETQYF. The DNA of the CDR3 is TGTGCCAGCAGCTTGGGGGGGGCCCGAGAGACCCAGTACTTC. The full variable domain, rest sourced from reference TRBV5-4 and TRBJ2-5, is ETGVTQSPTHLIKTRGQQVTLRCSSQSGHNTVSWYQQALGQGPQFIFQYYREEENGRGNFPPRFSGLQFPNYSSELNVNALELDDSALYLCASSLGGARETQYFGPGTRLLVL.

This clone came up a few times. The chain carries TRBV7-2 and TRBJ1-1; D is undetermined. The CDR3 has 14 residues. Looked up from germline, CDR1 is SGHTA and CDR2 is FQGNSA. Trimming stripped 6 bases from V and 0 bases from J, with 11 bases between. The CDR3 spells CASSIYGMNTEAFF. CDR3 nucleotide sequence: TGTGCCAGCAGTATATACGGGATGAACACTGAAGCTTTCTTT.

This chain connects TRBV7-9 to TRBJ1-2; perhaps TRBD1 as D (6 bases). Germline V gives CDR1 SEHNR, CDR2 FQNEAQ (reference sequence). The CDR3 spans 16 residues. Trimming removed 3 bases at V and 0 bases at J, with 14 bases between. The CDR3 sequence: CASSFYQGQPNYGYTF. CDR3 sequence (DNA): TGTGCCAGCAGCTTCTATCAGGGGCAGCCTAACTATGGCTACACCTTC.

This clone was observed a few times. This rearrangement joins TRBV6-5 to TRBJ1-1; no clear D. Trimming stripped 4 bases from V and 1 base from J, with 7 bases between. The germline V gene encodes CDR1 MNHEY and CDR2 SVGAGI. CDR3 size: 13 residues. The CDR3 here is CASSSKGNTEAFF. The DNA for the CDR3 is TGTGCCAGCAGTTCTAAGGGGAACACTGAAGCTTTCTTT.